This T cell receptor beta chain was sequenced during a study of cytomegalovirus exposure and HLA in healthy donors. Study findings and constraints: Most of the TCR beta V segments (in an earlier analysis) were productive either about 90% or about 30% of the time. Certain indistinguishable V segments, among them TRBV6-2 and TRBV6-3, were excluded.

A word on this clone: The antigen remains undetermined.

V gave up 10 bases and J gave up 2 bases, with 9 bases separating them. The CDR3 is 13 residues long. Per the germline V gene, CDR1 is MNHNS and CDR2 is SASEGT. The study ran its PCR with 60 Vbeta and 13 Jbeta primers. The table came from immunoSEQ multiplex PCR; TCRdb's copy has only in-frame clones and leaves some out. The table has some 150,000 clones, approximately 70% seen once. This clonotype was sampled from an older woman in good health and CMV-seropositive. The chain recombines TRBV6-1 with TRBJ2-6; D gene unclear. Material: PBMCs. The DNA of the CDR3 is TGTGCCATCCACAGAACTGGGGCCAACGTCCTGACTTTC. Residues: CAIHRTGANVLTF.